The TCR beta chain described here comes from a study of blood T cell repertoires in COVID-19. Looking at the study overall: In each case, the material was cDNA or gDNA derived from T cells, B-cell-depleted T cells, or PBMCs.

In the authors' workflow: Estimation of nucleated cell counts was performed using reference gene primer amplification. Clones were read by immunoSEQ multiplex PCR, and TCRdb kept only the in-frame ones, dropping some. The V and J calls and clone size are taken from that table; D and trimming were inferred from the DNA. The sample has approximately 140,000 clones, 70% to 85% seen once; the top ten hold under 10%. The CDR3 spans 14 residues. CDR1 is MDHEN, CDR2 SYDVKM, per germline. Deletions cut 6 bases from V and 2 bases from J, with 13 bases between. The sequence was collected from a woman of 80 years or more in a cohort sampled during active or convalescent COVID-19. V usage is TRBV28 and J usage is TRBJ1-2, with D maybe TRBD1 (6 bases). The source material was peripheral blood. CDR3 in amino acids: CASSQGGSNYGYTF. The CDR3 region has the DNA TGTGCCAGCAGCCAAGGGGGAAGCAACTATGGCTACACCTTC.